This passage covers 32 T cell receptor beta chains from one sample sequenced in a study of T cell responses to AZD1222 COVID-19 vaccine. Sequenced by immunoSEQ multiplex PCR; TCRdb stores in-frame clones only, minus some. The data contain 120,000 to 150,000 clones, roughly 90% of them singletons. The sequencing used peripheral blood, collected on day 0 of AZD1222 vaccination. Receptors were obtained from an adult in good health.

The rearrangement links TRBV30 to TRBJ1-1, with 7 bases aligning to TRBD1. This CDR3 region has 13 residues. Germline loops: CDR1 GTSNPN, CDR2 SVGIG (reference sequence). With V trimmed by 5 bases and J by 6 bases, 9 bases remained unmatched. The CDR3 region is CAWDRESYAEAFF. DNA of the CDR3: TGTGCCTGGGACAGGGAATCGTACGCTGAAGCTTTCTTT.

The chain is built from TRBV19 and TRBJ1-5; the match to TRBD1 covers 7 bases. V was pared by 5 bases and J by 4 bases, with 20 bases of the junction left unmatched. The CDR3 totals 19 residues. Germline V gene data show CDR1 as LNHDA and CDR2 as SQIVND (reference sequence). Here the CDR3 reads CASSPWGGQVAFANQPQHF. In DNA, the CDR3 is TGTGCCAGTAGTCCCTGGGGTGGACAGGTTGCCTTCGCGAATCAGCCCCAGCATTTT.

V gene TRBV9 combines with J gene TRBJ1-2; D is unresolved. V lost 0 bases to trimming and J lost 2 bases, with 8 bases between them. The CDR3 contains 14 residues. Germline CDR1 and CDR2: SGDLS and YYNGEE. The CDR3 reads CASSVGRRNYGYTF. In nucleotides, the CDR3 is TGTGCCAGCAGCGTAGGTCGCAGGAACTATGGCTACACCTTC.

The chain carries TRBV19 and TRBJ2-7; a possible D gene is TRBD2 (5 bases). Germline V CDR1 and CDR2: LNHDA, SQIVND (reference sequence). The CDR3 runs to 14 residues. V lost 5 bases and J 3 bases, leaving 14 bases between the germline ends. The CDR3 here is CASSSGRGHYEQYF. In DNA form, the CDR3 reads TGTGCCAGTAGTTCGGGGAGAGGCCACTACGAGCAGTACTTC.

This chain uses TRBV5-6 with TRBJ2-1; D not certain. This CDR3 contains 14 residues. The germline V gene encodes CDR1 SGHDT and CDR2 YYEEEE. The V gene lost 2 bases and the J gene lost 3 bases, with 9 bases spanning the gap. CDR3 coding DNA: TGTGCCAGCAGCTTCACAGCTGTCTACAATGAGCAGTTCTTC. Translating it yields CASSFTAVYNEQFF.

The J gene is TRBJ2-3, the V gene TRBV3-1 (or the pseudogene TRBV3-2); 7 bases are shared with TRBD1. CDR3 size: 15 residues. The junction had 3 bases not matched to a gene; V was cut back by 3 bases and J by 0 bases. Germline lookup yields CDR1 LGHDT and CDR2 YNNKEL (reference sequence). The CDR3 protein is CASSQGTDSTDTQYF. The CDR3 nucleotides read TGTGCCAGCAGCCAGGGGACAGATAGCACAGATACGCAGTATTTT.

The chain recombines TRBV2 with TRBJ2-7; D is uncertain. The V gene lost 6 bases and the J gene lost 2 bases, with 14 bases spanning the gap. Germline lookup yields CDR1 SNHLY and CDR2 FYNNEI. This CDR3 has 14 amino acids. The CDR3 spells CASSMSAGAYEQYF. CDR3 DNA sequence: TGTGCCAGCAGCATGTCGGCAGGAGCCTACGAGCAGTACTTC.

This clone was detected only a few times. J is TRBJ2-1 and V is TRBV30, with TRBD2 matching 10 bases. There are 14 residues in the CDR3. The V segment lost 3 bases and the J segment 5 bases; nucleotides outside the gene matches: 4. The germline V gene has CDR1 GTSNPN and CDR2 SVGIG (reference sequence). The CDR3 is CAWSEGLAHNEQFF. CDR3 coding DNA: TGTGCCTGGAGCGAGGGACTAGCGCACAATGAGCAGTTCTTC.

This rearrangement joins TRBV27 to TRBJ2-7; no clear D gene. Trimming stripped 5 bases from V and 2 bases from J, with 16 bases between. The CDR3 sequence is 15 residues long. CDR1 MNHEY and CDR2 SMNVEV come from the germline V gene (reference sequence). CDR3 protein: CASSDPGPRAYEQYF. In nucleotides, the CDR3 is TGTGCCAGCAGTGATCCAGGTCCTAGGGCCTACGAGCAGTACTTC.

The CDR3 bases are TGCGCCAGCAGCTTGGCCGCCGGGGTAGCGGGAGTTAATAATGAGCAGTTCTTC. Amino acid sequence: CASSLAAGVAGVNNEQFF. The chain carries TRBV5-1 and TRBJ2-1; 9 nucleotides agree with TRBD2. Germline V gene data show CDR1 as SGHRS and CDR2 as YFSETQ. The CDR3 contains 18 residues. V shed 0 bases and J 7 bases; nucleotides not matched to a gene: 14.

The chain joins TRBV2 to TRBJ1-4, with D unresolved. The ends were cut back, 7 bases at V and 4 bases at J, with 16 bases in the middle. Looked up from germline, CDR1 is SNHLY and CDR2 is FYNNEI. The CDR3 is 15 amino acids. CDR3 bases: TGTGCCAGCACCCCCCGACGGGGAAATAATGAAAAACTGTTTTTT. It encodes CASTPRRGNNEKLFF.

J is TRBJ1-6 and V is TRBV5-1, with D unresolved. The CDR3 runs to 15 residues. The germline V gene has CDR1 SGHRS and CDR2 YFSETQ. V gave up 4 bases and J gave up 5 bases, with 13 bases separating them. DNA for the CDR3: TGCGCCAGCAGCGGCTCGACAAGCGATAATTCACCCCTCCACTTT. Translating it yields CASSGSTSDNSPLHF.

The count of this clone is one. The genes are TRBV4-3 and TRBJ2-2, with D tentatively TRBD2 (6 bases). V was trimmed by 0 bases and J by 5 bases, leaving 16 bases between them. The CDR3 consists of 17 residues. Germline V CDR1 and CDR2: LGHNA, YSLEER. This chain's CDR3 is CASSQEESGSGTGELFF. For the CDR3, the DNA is TGCGCCAGCAGCCAAGAGGAGTCCGGGAGCGGAACCGGGGAGCTGTTTTTT.

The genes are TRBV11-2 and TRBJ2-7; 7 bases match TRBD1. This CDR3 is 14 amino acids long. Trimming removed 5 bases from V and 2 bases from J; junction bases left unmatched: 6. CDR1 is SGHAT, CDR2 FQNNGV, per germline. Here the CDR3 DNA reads TGTGCCAGCAGCCTTGGGACAGCGCCCTACGAGCAGTACTTC. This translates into CASSLGTAPYEQYF.

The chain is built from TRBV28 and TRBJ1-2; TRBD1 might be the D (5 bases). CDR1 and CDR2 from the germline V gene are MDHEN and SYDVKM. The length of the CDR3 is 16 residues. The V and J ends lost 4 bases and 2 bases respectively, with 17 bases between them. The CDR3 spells CASSSTRTPTNYGYTF. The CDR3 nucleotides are TGTGCCAGCAGTTCAACGCGGACACCTACGAACTATGGCTACACCTTC.

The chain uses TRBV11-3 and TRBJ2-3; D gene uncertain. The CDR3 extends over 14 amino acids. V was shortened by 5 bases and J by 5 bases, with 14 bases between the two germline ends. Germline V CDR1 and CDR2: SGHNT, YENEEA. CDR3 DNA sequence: TGTGCCAGCAGCCCGACCCGTGTAGGAGATACGCAGTATTTT. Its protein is CASSPTRVGDTQYF.

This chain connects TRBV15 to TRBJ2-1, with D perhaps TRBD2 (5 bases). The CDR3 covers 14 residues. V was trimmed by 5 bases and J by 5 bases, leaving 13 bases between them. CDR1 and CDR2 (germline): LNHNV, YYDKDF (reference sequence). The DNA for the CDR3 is TGTGCCACCAGCCGGACCGGAGGAGACAATGAGCAGTTCTTC. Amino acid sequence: CATSRTGGDNEQFF.

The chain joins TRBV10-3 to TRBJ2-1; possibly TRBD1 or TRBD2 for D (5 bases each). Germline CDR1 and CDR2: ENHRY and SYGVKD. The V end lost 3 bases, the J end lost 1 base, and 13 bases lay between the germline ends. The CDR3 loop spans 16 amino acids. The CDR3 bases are TGTGCCATCAGTGATGGGGGAGACGTTTCCTACAATGAGCAGTTCTTC. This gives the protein CAISDGGDVSYNEQFF.

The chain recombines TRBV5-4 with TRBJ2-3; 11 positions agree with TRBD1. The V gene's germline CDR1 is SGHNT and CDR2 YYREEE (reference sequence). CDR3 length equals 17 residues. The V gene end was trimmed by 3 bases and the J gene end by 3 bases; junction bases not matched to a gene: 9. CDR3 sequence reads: CASSSNTGTGGTDTQYF. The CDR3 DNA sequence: TGTGCCAGCAGCTCCAACACCGGGACAGGGGGAACAGATACGCAGTATTTT.

The CDR3 DNA sequence: TGCGCCAGCAGCCAAGGTTGGGGGAGCACCGGGGAGCTGTTTTTT. Translated, it gives CASSQGWGSTGELFF. The rearrangement uses TRBV4-3 and TRBJ2-2, with D possibly being TRBD1 or TRBD2 (5 bases each). Trimming left V 1 base short and J 4 bases short, with 10 bases between. CDR1 LGHNA and CDR2 YSLEER come from the germline V gene. The CDR3 loop spans 15 amino acids.

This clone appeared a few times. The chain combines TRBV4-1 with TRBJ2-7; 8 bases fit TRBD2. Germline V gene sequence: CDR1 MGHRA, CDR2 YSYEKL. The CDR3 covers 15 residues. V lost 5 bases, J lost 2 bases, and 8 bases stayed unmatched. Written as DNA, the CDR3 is TGCGCCAGCAGCGCACTAGCGGCAGAAACCTACGAGCAGTACTTC. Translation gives CASSALAAETYEQYF.

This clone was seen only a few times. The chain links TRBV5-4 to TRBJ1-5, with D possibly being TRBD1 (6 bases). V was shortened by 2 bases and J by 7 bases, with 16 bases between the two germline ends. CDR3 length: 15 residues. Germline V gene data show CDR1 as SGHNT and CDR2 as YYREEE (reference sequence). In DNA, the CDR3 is TGTGCCAGCAGCTTAGGAACGGGGGGCGGGCAGCCCCAGCATTTT. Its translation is CASSLGTGGGQPQHF.

The CDR3 protein is CASSSVTYEQYF. CDR3 in DNA: TGTGCCAGCAGTTCCGTTACCTACGAGCAGTACTTC. V usage is TRBV6-6 and J usage is TRBJ2-7; no clear D gene. CDR3 length equals 12 residues. The germline V and J ends were trimmed by 4 bases and 2 bases, with 6 bases remaining between them. Germline V gene data show CDR1 as MNHNY and CDR2 as SVGAGI (reference sequence).

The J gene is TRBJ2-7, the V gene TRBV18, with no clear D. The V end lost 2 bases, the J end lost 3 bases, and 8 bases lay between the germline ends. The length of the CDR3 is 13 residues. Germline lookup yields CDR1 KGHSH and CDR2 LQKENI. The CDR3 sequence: CASSPDGRYEQYF. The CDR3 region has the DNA TGTGCCAGCTCACCAGACGGACGCTACGAGCAGTACTTC.

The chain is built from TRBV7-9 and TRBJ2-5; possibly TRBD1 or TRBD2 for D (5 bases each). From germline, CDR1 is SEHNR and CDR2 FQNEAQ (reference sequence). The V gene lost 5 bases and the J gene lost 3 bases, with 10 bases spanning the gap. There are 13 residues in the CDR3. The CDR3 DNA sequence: TGTGCCAGCAGCCTGGGACCAGAAGAGACCCAGTACTTC. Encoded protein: CASSLGPEETQYF.

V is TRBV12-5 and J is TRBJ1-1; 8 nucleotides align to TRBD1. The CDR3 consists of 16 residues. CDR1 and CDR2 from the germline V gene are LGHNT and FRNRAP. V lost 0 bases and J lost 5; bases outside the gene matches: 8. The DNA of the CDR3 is TGTGCTAGTGGTTTGGTAACTCAGGGGGCGCGGACTGAAGCTTTCTTT. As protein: CASGLVTQGARTEAFF. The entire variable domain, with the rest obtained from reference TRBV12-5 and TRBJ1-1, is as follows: DARVTQTPRHKVTEMGQEVTMRCQPILGHNTVFWYRQTMMQGLELLAYFRNRAPLDDSGMPKDRFSAEMPDATLATLKIQPSEPRDSAVYFCASGLVTQGARTEAFFGQGTRLTVV.

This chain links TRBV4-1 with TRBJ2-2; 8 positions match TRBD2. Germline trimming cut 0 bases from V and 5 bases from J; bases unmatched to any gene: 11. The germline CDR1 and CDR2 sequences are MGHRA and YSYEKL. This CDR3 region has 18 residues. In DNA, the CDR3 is TGCGCCAGCAGCCAAGAATCAACGGGAGGGCCCGGGACCGGGGAGCTGTTTTTT. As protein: CASSQESTGGPGTGELFF.

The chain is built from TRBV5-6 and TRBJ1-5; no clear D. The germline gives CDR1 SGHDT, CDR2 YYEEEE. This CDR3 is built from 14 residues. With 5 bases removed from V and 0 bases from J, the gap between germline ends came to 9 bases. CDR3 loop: CASRTSYSNQPQHF. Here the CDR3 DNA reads TGTGCCAGCAGAACCTCGTATAGCAATCAGCCCCAGCATTTT.

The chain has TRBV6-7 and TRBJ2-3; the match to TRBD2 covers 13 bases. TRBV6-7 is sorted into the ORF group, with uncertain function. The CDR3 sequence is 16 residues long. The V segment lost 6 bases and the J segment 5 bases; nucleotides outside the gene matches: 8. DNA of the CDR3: TGTGCCAGCAGCCACGGGACTAGCGGGATGATAGATACGCAGTATTTT. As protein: CASSHGTSGMIDTQYF.

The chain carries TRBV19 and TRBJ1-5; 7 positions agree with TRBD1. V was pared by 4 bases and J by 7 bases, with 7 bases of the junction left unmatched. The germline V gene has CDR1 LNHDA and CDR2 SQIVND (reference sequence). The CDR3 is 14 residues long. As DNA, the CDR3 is TGTGCCAGTAGTAATACAGGGGCAGGGCAGCCCCAGCATTTT. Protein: CASSNTGAGQPQHF.

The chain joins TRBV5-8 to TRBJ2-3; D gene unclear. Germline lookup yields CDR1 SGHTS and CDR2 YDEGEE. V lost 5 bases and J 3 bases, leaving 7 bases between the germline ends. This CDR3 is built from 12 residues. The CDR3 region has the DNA TGTGCCAGCAGTCACAGAACAGATACGCAGTATTTT. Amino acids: CASSHRTDTQYF.

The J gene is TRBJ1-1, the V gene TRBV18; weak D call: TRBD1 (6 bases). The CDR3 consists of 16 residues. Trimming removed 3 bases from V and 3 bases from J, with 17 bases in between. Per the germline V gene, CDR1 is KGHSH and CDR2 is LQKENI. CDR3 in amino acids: CASSPQRGGRDTEAFF. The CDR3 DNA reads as TGTGCCAGCTCACCCCAAAGGGGGGGAAGGGACACTGAAGCTTTCTTT. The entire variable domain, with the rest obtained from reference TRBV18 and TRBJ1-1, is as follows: NAGVMQNPRHLVRRRGQEARLRCSPMKGHSHVYWYRQLPEEGLKFMVYLQKENIIDESGMPKERFSAEFPKEGPSILRIQQVVRGDSAAYFCASSPQRGGRDTEAFFGQGTRLTVV.